The next 32 T cell receptor beta chains were all read from a single sample in a study of cytomegalovirus exposure and HLA in healthy donors. The PCR made use of 60 Vbeta and 13 Jbeta primers. Data came from immunoSEQ multiplex PCR; TCRdb stores just in-frame clones and leaves some out. The data show roughly 160,000 clones, 84% seen once. The sequenced sample was PBMCs. The source of these receptors is a boy younger than 10 in good health and CMV-seronegative.

The chain links TRBV10-2 to TRBJ2-7; TRBD2 matches 9 bases. The CDR3 contains 14 residues. The J segment lost 7 bases and the V segment lost 5 bases, leaving 9 bases of the junction unmatched. Germline values: CDR1 WSHSY, CDR2 SAAADI. CDR3 nucleotide sequence: TGCGCCAGCAGTCCGACTAGCCTAGCGGGGGAGCAGTACTTC. Its translation: CASSPTSLAGEQYF.

The chain carries TRBV7-9 and TRBJ2-1, with 9 bases matching TRBD2. The V gene's germline CDR1 is SEHNR and CDR2 FQNEAQ (reference sequence). The CDR3 runs 16 residues. With 5 bases clipped from V and 4 bases from J, the junction kept 9 bases outside the gene matches. The CDR3 region has the DNA TGTGCCAGCAGCCACGGCGGGACTAGCCTTTACAATGAGCAGTTCTTC. Encoded protein: CASSHGGTSLYNEQFF.

V gene TRBV7-8 combines with J gene TRBJ2-1; 7 bases line up with TRBD1. The length of the CDR3 is 16 residues. The germline gives CDR1 SGHVS, CDR2 FQNEAQ. V shed 5 bases, J shed 1 base, and the junction held 8 bases outside the gene matches. The CDR3 sequence: CASSRTGPFSYNEQFF. Written as DNA, the CDR3 is TGTGCCAGCAGCCGGACAGGACCTTTTTCCTACAATGAGCAGTTCTTC.

The chain employs TRBV19 and TRBJ1-1; 8 bases line up with TRBD1. Losses at the gene ends were 10 bases for V and 1 base for J; bases not matched to a gene: 2. The CDR3 spans 12 residues. Germline V lookup: CDR1 LNHDA, CDR2 SQIVND (reference sequence). The CDR3 bases are TGTGCCACCGACAGGGGGAACACTGAAGCTTTCTTT. Its translation is CATDRGNTEAFF.

The chain links TRBV29-1 to TRBJ1-2, with 8 bases matching TRBD1. V dropped 7 bases and J dropped 2; count of bases not matched to a gene: 9. The CDR3 runs to 14 residues. Germline V gives CDR1 SQVTM, CDR2 ANQGSEA. The CDR3 sequence: CSAERTGLNYGYTF. The CDR3, as DNA: TGCAGCGCAGAACGGACAGGGCTGAACTATGGCTACACCTTC.

The V call is TRBV28, the J call TRBJ2-1; 9 nucleotides align to TRBD1. Trimming removed 3 bases from V and 5 bases from J; junction bases left unmatched: 5. Germline CDR1 reads MDHEN; CDR2 reads SYDVKM. The CDR3 spans 15 residues. The DNA of the CDR3 is TGTGCCAGCAGTTTGGTACAGGGGGCCCACAATGAGCAGTTCTTC. This gives the protein CASSLVQGAHNEQFF.

V and J are TRBV4-1 and TRBJ2-3; TRBD2 agrees at 9 bases. J gave up 6 bases and V 0 bases, and 4 bases lay outside the gene matches. The CDR3 runs 15 residues. Germline CDR1 MGHRA, CDR2 YSYEKL. In DNA, the CDR3 is TGCGCCAGCAGCCAAGAGGCTAGCGGGATGGATACGCAGTATTTT. Translation: CASSQEASGMDTQYF.

The chain couples TRBV7-9 to TRBJ2-7; weak D call: TRBD1 (5 bases). V shed 1 base and J shed 6 bases, with 7 bases lying between them. CDR1 SEHNR and CDR2 FQNEAQ come from the germline V gene (reference sequence). This CDR3 has 12 amino acids. This CDR3 reads CASSLGGGEQYF. The CDR3 coding sequence is TGTGCCAGCAGCTTAGGGGGCGGCGAGCAGTACTTC.

This sequence joins TRBV19 and TRBJ1-1, with 9 bases identical to TRBD1. Germline-derived CDR1 and CDR2 are LNHDA and SQIVND (reference sequence). The CDR3 extends over 16 amino acids. Trimming at V came to 1 base and at J to 2 bases, leaving 5 bases not matched to a gene. Here the CDR3 reads CASSIGWGQGNTEAFF. The CDR3 DNA reads TGTGCCAGTAGTATAGGCTGGGGACAGGGCAACACTGAAGCTTTCTTT.

Only one count was recorded for this clone. One junction end does not reproduce the germline sequence, and a read error may be involved. At the DNA level, this CDR3 is encoded by other sequences in the same sample as well. The chain employs TRBV6-5 and TRBJ1-1, with 7 bases identical to TRBD1. The CDR3 spans 15 residues. The germline gives CDR1 MNHEY, CDR2 SVGAGI. CDR3 nucleotides: TGCGCCAGCAGCCCACCAACAGGGGTGAACACTGAAGCTTTCTTT. It translates to CASSPPTGVNTEAFF.

The CDR3 loop reads CASGLYYEQYF. The CDR3 DNA follows: TGTGCTAGTGGTTTATACTACGAGCAGTACTTC. The genes are TRBV12-5 and TRBJ2-7; D ambiguous. V was trimmed by 3 bases and J by 3 bases, leaving 3 bases between them. The length of the CDR3 is 11 residues. Germline V lookup: CDR1 LGHNT, CDR2 FRNRAP.

The rearrangement uses TRBV19 and TRBJ1-1, with D unresolved. This CDR3 is built from 14 residues. V lost 7 bases to trimming and J lost 5 bases, with 17 bases between them. The germline V gene encodes CDR1 LNHDA and CDR2 SQIVND (reference sequence). CDR3 loop: CASTHGGLGTEAFF. The CDR3 DNA reads TGTGCCAGTACCCACGGAGGGCTTGGGACTGAAGCTTTCTTT.

This clone was seen only once. The gene calls are TRBV19 and TRBJ2-4, with D tentatively TRBD2 (7 bases). Germline assignment: CDR1 LNHDA and CDR2 SQIVND (reference sequence). The CDR3 sequence is 17 residues long. Deletions cut 4 bases from V and 2 bases from J, with 18 bases between. In nucleotides, the CDR3 is TGTGCCAGTAGTAGCCCCAAAGAGGGGGGGACCAAAAACATTCAGTACTTC. Protein sequence: CASSSPKEGGTKNIQYF.

The rearrangement links TRBV2 to TRBJ1-2; no definite D call. The germline V and J ends were trimmed by 6 bases and 3 bases, with 17 bases remaining between them. Germline assignment: CDR1 SNHLY and CDR2 FYNNEI. The CDR3 extends over 15 amino acids. The CDR3 DNA sequence: TGTGCCAGCAGCACCAGACTTTCGACCCACTATGGCTACACCTTC. Amino acids: CASSTRLSTHYGYTF.

This clone appeared a few times. The chain uses TRBV27 and TRBJ1-5; 7 bases match TRBD1. V lost 8 bases, J lost 7 bases, and 14 bases stayed unmatched. From germline, CDR1 is MNHEY and CDR2 SMNVEV (reference sequence). The CDR3 spans 15 residues. The CDR3 protein is CASGIRQGSRQPQHF. Written as DNA, the CDR3 is TGTGCCAGCGGAATTCGACAGGGTTCTCGGCAGCCCCAGCATTTT.

V gene TRBV2 combines with J gene TRBJ1-6, with D uncertain. CDR1 is SNHLY and CDR2 is FYNNEI in the germline V gene. With 5 bases removed from V and 3 bases from J, the gap between germline ends came to 5 bases. The CDR3 extends over 13 amino acids. Here the CDR3 DNA reads TGTGCCAGCAGTCCCGTCTATAATTCACCCCTCCACTTT. It specifies CASSPVYNSPLHF. Looking up the rest from reference TRBV2 and TRBJ1-6 gives the full variable domain: EPEVTQTPSHQVTQMGQEVILRCVPISNHLYFYWYRQILGQKVEFLVSFYNNEISEKSEIFDDQFSVERPDGSNFTLKIRSTKLEDSAMYFCASSPVYNSPLHFGNGTRLTVT.

This clone was found a few times. The chain uses TRBV30 and TRBJ2-1, with TRBD2 identical over 9 bases. V was pared by 0 bases and J by 4 bases, with 4 bases of the junction left unmatched. Germline V gene data show CDR1 as GTSNPN and CDR2 as SVGIG (reference sequence). This CDR3 is built from 15 residues. In DNA form, the CDR3 reads TGTGCCTGGAGTGTACGACTAGCGGTGTACAATGAGCAGTTCTTC. It encodes CAWSVRLAVYNEQFF.

The chain couples TRBV7-2 to TRBJ1-3, with D maybe TRBD1 (6 bases). The germline V gene has CDR1 SGHTA and CDR2 FQGNSA. Trimming removed 2 bases at V and 4 bases at J, with 12 bases between. This CDR3 has 15 residues. The CDR3 is CASSLFSGQGNTIYF. CDR3 nucleotides: TGTGCCAGCAGCTTATTCTCCGGACAGGGAAACACCATATATTTT.

This clone was seen more than once but under ten times. The genes are TRBV5-4 and TRBJ1-4, with 7 nucleotides matching TRBD1. V lost 4 bases and J lost 5; bases outside the gene matches: 2. Germline-derived CDR1 and CDR2 are SGHNT and YYREEE (reference sequence). The CDR3 covers 13 residues. CDR3 amino acids: CASSPQGNEKLFF. The CDR3 nucleotides are TGTGCCAGCAGCCCACAGGGGAATGAAAAACTGTTTTTT.

This clone was counted a single time. The rearrangement uses TRBV7-9 and TRBJ1-1, with unresolved D. Germline V CDR1 and CDR2: SEHNR, FQNEAQ (reference sequence). Trimming removed 3 bases at V and 4 bases at J, with 9 bases between. The CDR3 totals 13 residues. The CDR3 DNA sequence: TGTGCCAGCAGCTTCCCTGGAGTCACTGAAGCTTTCTTT. It is translated as CASSFPGVTEAFF. The full variable domain, in which reference TRBV7-9 and TRBJ1-1 provide the parts outside the CDR3, is DTGVSQNPRHKITKRGQNVTFRCDPISEHNRLYWYRQTLGQGPEFLTYFQNEAQLEKSRLLSDRFSAERPKGSFSTLEIQRTEQGDSAMYLCASSFPGVTEAFFGQGTRLTVV.

The V and J genes are TRBV6-1 and TRBJ2-7; TRBD2 aligns across 7 bases. J lost 3 bases, V lost 4 bases, and 6 bases had no gene match. This CDR3 region has 14 residues. Germline loops: CDR1 MNHNS, CDR2 SASEGT. CDR3 loop: CASSVSGKFYEQYF. CDR3 nucleotide sequence: TGTGCCAGCAGTGTGAGCGGGAAGTTCTACGAGCAGTACTTC.

This clone was counted between two and nine times. V usage is TRBV9 and J usage is TRBJ2-7; D perhaps matches TRBD2 (6 bases). V was shortened by 0 bases and J by 2 bases, with 9 bases between the two germline ends. The CDR3 loop spans 14 amino acids. The germline V gene has CDR1 SGDLS and CDR2 YYNGEE. Here the CDR3 reads CASSVGRGTYEQYF. DNA for the CDR3: TGTGCCAGCAGCGTAGGGCGGGGTACCTACGAGCAGTACTTC.

The chain recombines TRBV5-4 with TRBJ2-1, with 8 bases identical to TRBD2. In germline, CDR1 is SGHNT, CDR2 YYREEE (reference sequence). The V and J ends lost 2 bases and 3 bases, in that order; junction bases with no gene match: 10. The CDR3 is 17 amino acids. CDR3 region: CASSLYYSGSSYNEQFF. The CDR3 DNA follows: TGTGCCAGCAGCTTATATTACAGCGGGAGTAGCTACAATGAGCAGTTCTTC.

This clone came up a few times. The chain recombines TRBV5-4 with TRBJ2-3; 7 bases are a match to TRBD2. This CDR3 has 14 residues. Trimming at V came to 4 bases and at J to 2 bases, leaving 4 bases not matched to a gene. The germline gives CDR1 SGHNT, CDR2 YYREEE (reference sequence). The CDR3 loop reads CASSPGLLTDTQYF. The CDR3, as DNA: TGTGCCAGCAGCCCGGGACTACTCACAGATACGCAGTATTTT.

The chain recombines TRBV10-1 with TRBJ2-5, with 9 bases aligning to TRBD1. The end of the DNA is better explained by TRBJ2-7, so the J call may be wrong. The germline V gene has CDR1 WNHNN and CDR2 SYGVQD (reference sequence). The CDR3 extends over 12 amino acids. The CDR3 sequence: CASRDRDYEQYF. The CDR3 DNA reads as TGCGCCAGTCGGGACAGGGACTACGAGCAGTACTTC.

This chain connects TRBV18 to TRBJ2-5, with 7 bases matching TRBD1. This CDR3 region has 15 residues. After removal of 3 bases from V and 2 bases from J, the junction contained 6 bases not matched to a gene. CDR1 is KGHSH, CDR2 LQKENI, per germline. CDR3 sequence: CASSPRTGPQETQYF. The CDR3 DNA reads TGTGCCAGCTCACCGAGGACAGGCCCTCAAGAGACCCAGTACTTC.

The gene calls are TRBV7-9 and TRBJ2-7, with D possibly being TRBD2 (5 bases). V dropped 1 base and J dropped 2 bases, with 18 bases sitting between them. Germline-derived CDR1 and CDR2 are SEHNR and FQNEAQ (reference sequence). The CDR3 contains 17 residues. In DNA, the CDR3 is TGTGCCAGCAGCTTAGGTATCCAGTCAGCGGAGCCCTACGAGCAGTACTTC. Amino acids: CASSLGIQSAEPYEQYF.

The V and J genes are TRBV11-2 and TRBJ1-5; D might be TRBD1 (6 bases). V was cut by 1 base and J by 6 bases, with 19 bases left in between. The CDR3 is 17 residues long. Germline CDR1 and CDR2: SGHAT and FQNNGV. The CDR3 coding sequence is TGTGCCAGCAGCTTAGGGCCTGGACAGAGGTGGACTCAGCCCCAGCATTTT. Protein product: CASSLGPGQRWTQPQHF.

This chain links TRBV6-6 with TRBJ2-1; D may be TRBD2 (6 bases). This CDR3 region has 14 residues. Per germline, CDR1 MNHNY and CDR2 SVGAGI (reference sequence). The V end lost 6 bases, the J end lost 1 base, and 10 bases lay between the germline ends. The CDR3 spells CASRAGLSYNEQFF. CDR3 bases: TGTGCCAGCAGGGCCGGACTATCCTACAATGAGCAGTTCTTC.

The V call is TRBV2, the J call TRBJ2-5; TRBD2 matches at 10 bases. The DNA matches TRBJ2-7 better at its end, which makes the J call doubtful. CDR3 length: 15 residues. Germline loops: CDR1 SNHLY, CDR2 FYNNEI. The CDR3 loop is CASSEAERGGYEQYF. The CDR3 region has the DNA TGTGCCAGCAGTGAAGCAGAGCGGGGGGGCTACGAGCAGTACTTC.

This rearrangement joins TRBV10-3 to TRBJ2-1, with a possible D match to TRBD1 (6 bases). The CDR3 loop spans 17 amino acids. Germline CDR1 ENHRY, CDR2 SYGVKD. V was pared by 2 bases and J by 0 bases, with 14 bases between. CDR3 sequence reads: CAISEGDTWSSYNEQFF. The CDR3 DNA is TGTGCCATCAGTGAGGGGGACACCTGGAGCTCCTACAATGAGCAGTTCTTC.

V is TRBV7-9 and J is TRBJ1-1; D might be TRBD1 (5 bases). The V gene lost 1 base and the J gene lost 1 base, with 16 bases spanning the gap. The germline V gene encodes CDR1 SEHNR and CDR2 FQNEAQ (reference sequence). The length of the CDR3 is 17 residues. CDR3 DNA sequence: TGTGCCAGCAGCTTAGGGCCGGGACTTACTTCGAACACTGAAGCTTTCTTT. Protein: CASSLGPGLTSNTEAFF. Together with reference TRBV7-9 and TRBJ1-1, the CDR3 gives the full variable domain: DTGVSQNPRHKITKRGQNVTFRCDPISEHNRLYWYRQTLGQGPEFLTYFQNEAQLEKSRLLSDRFSAERPKGSFSTLEIQRTEQGDSAMYLCASSLGPGLTSNTEAFFGQGTRLTVV.